Shown below are 26 T cell receptor beta chains from a single sample sequenced in a study of CD8+ T cells in alopecia areata. Extracted from the samples, RNA was reverse transcribed into cDNA to serve as the sequencing template. The protocol was immunoSEQ multiplex PCR, while the TCRdb copy is restricted to in-frame clones and leaves out a portion. The data show some 110,000 clones, around two fifths seen once. Sequences were obtained from CD4+ T cells sorted from blood. The receptors were sampled from a human donor with alopecia areata.

This clone was seen a single time. The J gene is TRBJ2-3, the V gene TRBV4-3; D perhaps matches TRBD2 (7 bases). Looked up from germline, CDR1 is LGHNA and CDR2 is YSLEER. V shed 2 bases and J shed 0 bases, with 15 bases lying between them. The CDR3 runs 17 residues. CDR3 coding DNA: TGCGCCAGCAGCCAACGGCGGGGGCACACTAGCACAGATACGCAGTATTTT. This translates into CASSQRRGHTSTDTQYF.

This sequence joins TRBV29-1 and TRBJ2-7, with a possible D match to TRBD1 (6 bases). CDR3 length: 15 residues. Per germline, CDR1 SQVTM and CDR2 ANQGSEA. With 0 bases removed from V and 6 bases from J, the gap between germline ends came to 18 bases. This CDR3 reads CSVEDSRRPGVEQYF. Here the CDR3 DNA reads TGCAGCGTTGAAGATTCTAGGAGGCCAGGGGTCGAGCAGTACTTC.

V and J are TRBV4-1 and TRBJ1-2; 10 bases line up with TRBD1. The germline CDR1 and CDR2 sequences are MGHRA and YSYEKL. V lost 8 bases, J lost 4 bases, and 25 bases stayed unmatched. CDR3 size: 20 residues. The CDR3 nucleotides read TGCGCCAGCCGAAAGTTGGTGTCAAGGGACAGGGGCCGACCCCTCTATGGCTACACCTTC. Its protein is CASRKLVSRDRGRPLYGYTF.

This clone appeared a few times. V and J are TRBV29-1 and TRBJ1-5; D may be TRBD1 (5 bases). The CDR3 has 13 amino acids. Germline CDR1 is SQVTM and CDR2 is ANQGSEA. The CDR3 DNA reads as TGCAGTGCCTCCAACTTCGGGGGTACAGCCCAGCATTTT. It encodes CSASNFGGTAQHF.

The genes are TRBV28 and TRBJ1-5; 7 nucleotides line up with TRBD1. The V gene end was trimmed by 5 bases and the J gene end by 0 bases; junction bases not matched to a gene: 4. CDR3 length: 15 amino acids. Germline values: CDR1 MDHEN, CDR2 SYDVKM. CDR3 DNA: TGTGCCAGCAGTCGGGACAGACATAGCAATCAGCCCCAGCATTTT. Its translation: CASSRDRHSNQPQHF. Filled out from reference TRBV28 and TRBJ1-5, the complete variable domain reads DVKVTQSSRYLVKRTGEKVFLECVQDMDHENMFWYRQDPGLGLRLIYFSYDVKMKEKGDIPEGYSVSREKKERFSLILESASTNQTSMYLCASSRDRHSNQPQHFGDGTRLSIL.

Notes on this clone: This CDR3 is also generated by other DNA sequences in the sample. The rearrangement links TRBV18 to TRBJ2-3, with D unclear. Germline CDR1 is KGHSH and CDR2 is LQKENI. V lost 0 bases, J lost 0 bases, and 1 base lay in between. The CDR3 covers 13 residues. The CDR3 here is CASSPPSTDTQYF. The CDR3 DNA reads as TGTGCCAGCTCACCACCTAGCACAGATACGCAGTATTTT.

This chain links TRBV5-1 with TRBJ2-1; no clear D. V was shortened by 0 bases and J by 2 bases, with 24 bases between the two germline ends. The V gene's germline CDR1 is SGHRS and CDR2 YFSETQ. The CDR3 is 20 residues long. CDR3 region: CASSLERRRALGPTYNEQFF. The DNA for the CDR3 is TGCGCCAGCAGCTTGGAAAGAAGAAGGGCGCTTGGGCCTACCTACAATGAGCAGTTCTTC.

The rearrangement links TRBV19 to TRBJ2-6; no definite D call. CDR3 length equals 14 residues. Per germline, CDR1 LNHDA and CDR2 SQIVND (reference sequence). The germline V and J ends were trimmed by 8 bases and 1 base, with 9 bases remaining between them. CDR3 in amino acids: CASGKQSGANVLTF. CDR3 nucleotide sequence: TGTGCCAGTGGTAAACAGTCTGGGGCCAACGTCCTGACTTTC.

The chain is built from TRBV29-1 and TRBJ2-5, with a possible D match to TRBD1 (6 bases). CDR1 and CDR2 from the germline V gene are SQVTM and ANQGSEA. The CDR3 covers 14 residues. Deletions cut 6 bases from V and 1 base from J, with 15 bases between. The CDR3 reads CSVLDWTVQETQYF. The CDR3 coding sequence is TGCAGCGTGTTAGATTGGACAGTCCAAGAGACCCAGTACTTC.

The chain recombines TRBV14 with TRBJ1-1; D unresolved. The CDR3 totals 13 residues. CDR1 and CDR2 from the germline V gene are SGHDN and FVKESK. Trimming stripped 7 bases from V and 3 bases from J, with 12 bases between. CDR3 coding DNA: TGTGCCAGCACGGCCCGGGAGTACACTGAAGCTTTCTTT. It specifies CASTAREYTEAFF.

The rearrangement links TRBV29-1 to TRBJ2-7; TRBD2 aligns across 13 bases. With V trimmed by 3 bases and J by 5 bases, 4 bases remained unmatched. The CDR3 has 14 amino acids. Germline CDR1 and CDR2: SQVTM and ANQGSEA. DNA of the CDR3: TGCAGCGTTGACCGACTAGCGGGAGGCCACGAGCAGTACTTC. Protein: CSVDRLAGGHEQYF.

This chain connects TRBV10-3 to TRBJ2-3; D might be TRBD2 (5 bases). The CDR3 is made up of 15 amino acids. Germline V CDR1 and CDR2: ENHRY, SYGVKD. Trimming shortened V by 5 bases and J by 0 bases, and 12 bases separated the two germline ends. CDR3 residues: CAISSGEGSTDTQYF. The CDR3 coding sequence is TGTGCCATCAGTTCCGGGGAAGGGAGCACAGATACGCAGTATTTT.

This rearrangement joins TRBV11-1 to TRBJ2-1; 12 bases line up with TRBD2. This CDR3 is 16 amino acids long. Looked up from germline, CDR1 is SGHAT and CDR2 is FQDESV (reference sequence). J gave up 5 bases and V 5 bases, and 7 bases lay outside the gene matches. The CDR3 region has the DNA TGTGCCAGCAGCCAGCGACTAGCGGGAGTTAACAATGAGCAGTTCTTC. Translated, it gives CASSQRLAGVNNEQFF. The complete variable domain, with remaining parts taken from reference TRBV11-1 and TRBJ2-1, reads EAEVAQSPRYKITEKSQAVAFWCDPISGHATLYWYRQILGQGPELLVQFQDESVVDDSQLPKDRFSAERLKGVDSTLKIQPAELGDSAMYLCASSQRLAGVNNEQFFGPGTRLTVL.

This clone was counted only a few times. CDR3 nucleotide sequence: TGCGCCAGCAGCTCCCATGGCTCTAGCAGAAACACCGGGGAGCTGTTTTTT. It encodes CASSSHGSSRNTGELFF. J is TRBJ2-2 and V is TRBV5-1; the D gene is possibly TRBD2 (5 bases). V lost 3 bases and J 2 bases, leaving 17 bases between the germline ends. The germline gives CDR1 SGHRS, CDR2 YFSETQ. There are 17 residues in the CDR3.

Written as DNA, the CDR3 is TGTGCCTGGAGTGTACGGGGGTCGGGCAATCAGCCCCAGCATTTT. Residues: CAWSVRGSGNQPQHF. J is TRBJ1-5 and V is TRBV30; D possibly corresponds to TRBD1 (5 bases). In germline, CDR1 is GTSNPN, CDR2 SVGIG (reference sequence). This CDR3 comprises 15 residues. V lost 0 bases to trimming and J lost 2 bases, with 11 bases between them.

This clone was counted once. The chain is built from TRBV28 and TRBJ2-7; 11 bases fit TRBD1. Germline V gene sequence: CDR1 MDHEN, CDR2 SYDVKM. This CDR3 spans 16 amino acids. The V segment lost 7 bases and the J segment 3 bases; nucleotides outside the gene matches: 11. CDR3 amino acids: CASNLPTGTGGYEQYF. In nucleotides, the CDR3 is TGTGCCAGCAATCTCCCAACCGGGACAGGGGGCTACGAGCAGTACTTC.

The chain joins TRBV5-1 to TRBJ2-1; 9 bases are shared with TRBD2. CDR1 SGHRS and CDR2 YFSETQ come from the germline V gene. CDR3 length equals 15 residues. The junction had 6 bases not matched to a gene; V was cut back by 2 bases and J by 6 bases. The DNA for the CDR3 is TGCGCCAGCAGCTTTAGCGGGAGCGTTCTCAATGAGCAGTTCTTC. Its translation: CASSFSGSVLNEQFF.

The chain recombines TRBV5-1 with TRBJ2-3; 7 bases line up with TRBD2. J lost 4 bases, V lost 6 bases, and 11 bases had no gene match. Germline V gives CDR1 SGHRS, CDR2 YFSETQ. The CDR3 extends over 15 amino acids. CDR3 in amino acids: CASIMGGGEADTQYF. The DNA of the CDR3 is TGCGCCAGCATTATGGGCGGGGGAGAGGCAGATACGCAGTATTTT.

This clone was detected a few times. This same CDR3 is encoded by further DNA sequences in the sample. This chain joins TRBV30 and TRBJ1-5; D ambiguous. The V end was cut by 0 bases, the J end by 1 base, with 4 bases between. The germline CDR1 and CDR2 sequences are GTSNPN and SVGIG (reference sequence). There are 13 residues in the CDR3. CDR3 residues: CAWSVRSNQPQHF. The CDR3 DNA reads as TGTGCCTGGAGTGTCCGGAGCAATCAGCCCCAGCATTTT.

The chain has TRBV30 and TRBJ1-1; D ambiguous. Germline V gene lookup returns CDR1 GTSNPN and CDR2 SVGIG (reference sequence). Between the trimmed V and J ends, which lost 0 bases and 2 bases, there was a span of 7 bases. This CDR3 is 13 amino acids long. The CDR3 loop reads CAWSVSLNTEAFF. For the CDR3, the DNA is TGTGCCTGGAGTGTTTCTTTAAACACTGAAGCTTTCTTT. Full variable domain (missing parts from reference TRBV30 and TRBJ1-1): SQTIHQWPATLVQPVGSPLSLECTVEGTSNPNLYWYRQAAGRGLQLLFYSVGIGQISSEVPQNLSASRPQDRQFILSSKKLLLSDSGFYLCAWSVSLNTEAFFGQGTRLTVV.

This clone was seen a handful of times. The V call is TRBV29-1, the J call TRBJ2-3; D is undetermined. The ends were cut back, 4 bases at V and 0 bases at J, with 5 bases in the middle. This CDR3 contains 12 residues. Germline CDR1 SQVTM, CDR2 ANQGSEA. CDR3 nucleotide sequence: TGCAGCGTTGGGCAGAGCACAGATACGCAGTATTTT. It is translated as CSVGQSTDTQYF.

This clone was seen a handful of times. This chain links TRBV29-1 with TRBJ2-5, with 15 nucleotides matching TRBD2. Germline V gene data show CDR1 as SQVTM and CDR2 as ANQGSEA. The trim removed 4 bases at V and 5 bases at J, leaving 11 bases unmatched. This CDR3 has 17 amino acids. The CDR3 loop is CSVVSGLAGGTQETQYF. In nucleotides, the CDR3 is TGCAGCGTTGTTTCGGGACTAGCGGGGGGCACCCAGGAGACCCAGTACTTC.

This clone was detected a few times. The rearrangement joins TRBV28 to TRBJ2-4; no clear D. The V gene lost 1 base and the J gene lost 0 bases, with 10 bases spanning the gap. This CDR3 contains 16 residues. CDR1 and CDR2 (germline): MDHEN, SYDVKM. The CDR3 DNA reads TGTGCCAGCAGTTTATTAGGCCAACTAGCCAAAAACATTCAGTACTTC. Its translation: CASSLLGQLAKNIQYF.

This clone occurred once. The V and J genes are TRBV6-5 and TRBJ2-1, with TRBD1 identical over 7 bases. CDR1 is MNHEY and CDR2 is SVGAGI in the germline V gene. Trimming at V came to 8 bases and at J to 6 bases, leaving 10 bases not matched to a gene. The CDR3 length is 14 residues. The CDR3, as DNA: TGTGCCAGCGAAAAGGGGGCCCGGGGCAATGAGCAGTTCTTC. Its translation is CASEKGARGNEQFF.

In this sample, this clone turned up a few times. The J gene is TRBJ2-7, the V gene TRBV28, with a tentative D call TRBD1 (6 bases). V was trimmed by 2 bases and J by 6 bases, leaving 14 bases between them. The CDR3 totals 14 residues. Germline V CDR1 and CDR2: MDHEN, SYDVKM. CDR3 sequence (DNA): TGTGCCAGCAGTTTAAGTCAGGGGTACTCCGAGCAGTACTTC. Protein product: CASSLSQGYSEQYF.

This clone was counted between two and nine times. The chain couples TRBV29-1 to TRBJ2-7; D remains unclear. CDR3 size: 13 residues. The germline V gene has CDR1 SQVTM and CDR2 ANQGSEA. Trimming pared 4 bases from V and 3 bases from J, leaving 13 bases between. The DNA for the CDR3 is TGCAGCGTTGGCTCGGGCAGGAGCTACGAGCAGTACTTC. Its translation: CSVGSGRSYEQYF.